What follows are 2 T cell receptor beta chains derived from one specimen sequenced in a study of OX40 agonist ivuxolimab in advanced cancers. TCRdb's table, derived via immunoSEQ multiplex PCR, lists solely in-frame clones and lacks some. Of about 19,000 clones listed, around 79% are singletons. The material was CD4+ or CD8+ T cells sorted from blood, obtained in a trial of the OX40 agonist ivuxolimab. These receptors came from an adult with an advanced solid tumor such as melanoma, head and neck, liver or kidney cancer.

This clone was picked up a small number of times. CDR3 sequence reads: CASSSLRDRGQGTQYF. The CDR3 DNA sequence: TGTGCCAGCAGCTCCCTCCGGGACAGGGGGCAGGGGACCCAGTACTTC. This chain connects TRBV6-6 to TRBJ2-5; 12 nucleotides agree with TRBD1. This CDR3 region has 16 residues. Germline CDR1 and CDR2: MNHNY and SVGAGI (reference sequence). V lost 6 bases and J lost 7; bases outside the gene matches: 12.

J is TRBJ2-5 and V is TRBV28; unclear D gene. Germline CDR1 is MDHEN and CDR2 is SYDVKM. The length of the CDR3 is 15 residues. V lost 6 bases and J lost 4, with 18 bases in between. The CDR3 nucleotides read TGTGCCAGCAGCCCTACGGGTTTGACGCTAGAGACCCAGTACTTC. Protein: CASSPTGLTLETQYF.